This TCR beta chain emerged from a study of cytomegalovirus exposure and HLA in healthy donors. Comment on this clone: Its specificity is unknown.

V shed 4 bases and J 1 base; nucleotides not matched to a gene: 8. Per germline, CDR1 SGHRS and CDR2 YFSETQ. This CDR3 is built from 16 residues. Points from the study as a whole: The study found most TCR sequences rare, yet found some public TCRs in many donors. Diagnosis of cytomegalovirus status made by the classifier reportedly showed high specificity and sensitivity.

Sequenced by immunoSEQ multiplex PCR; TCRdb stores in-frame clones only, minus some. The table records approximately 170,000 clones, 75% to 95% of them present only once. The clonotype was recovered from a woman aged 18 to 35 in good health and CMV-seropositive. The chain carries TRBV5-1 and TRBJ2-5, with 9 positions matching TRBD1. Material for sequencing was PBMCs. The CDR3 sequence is CASSSTGGRGQETQYF. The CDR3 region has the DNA TGCGCCAGCAGCAGTACAGGGGGCAGGGGCCAAGAGACCCAGTACTTC.